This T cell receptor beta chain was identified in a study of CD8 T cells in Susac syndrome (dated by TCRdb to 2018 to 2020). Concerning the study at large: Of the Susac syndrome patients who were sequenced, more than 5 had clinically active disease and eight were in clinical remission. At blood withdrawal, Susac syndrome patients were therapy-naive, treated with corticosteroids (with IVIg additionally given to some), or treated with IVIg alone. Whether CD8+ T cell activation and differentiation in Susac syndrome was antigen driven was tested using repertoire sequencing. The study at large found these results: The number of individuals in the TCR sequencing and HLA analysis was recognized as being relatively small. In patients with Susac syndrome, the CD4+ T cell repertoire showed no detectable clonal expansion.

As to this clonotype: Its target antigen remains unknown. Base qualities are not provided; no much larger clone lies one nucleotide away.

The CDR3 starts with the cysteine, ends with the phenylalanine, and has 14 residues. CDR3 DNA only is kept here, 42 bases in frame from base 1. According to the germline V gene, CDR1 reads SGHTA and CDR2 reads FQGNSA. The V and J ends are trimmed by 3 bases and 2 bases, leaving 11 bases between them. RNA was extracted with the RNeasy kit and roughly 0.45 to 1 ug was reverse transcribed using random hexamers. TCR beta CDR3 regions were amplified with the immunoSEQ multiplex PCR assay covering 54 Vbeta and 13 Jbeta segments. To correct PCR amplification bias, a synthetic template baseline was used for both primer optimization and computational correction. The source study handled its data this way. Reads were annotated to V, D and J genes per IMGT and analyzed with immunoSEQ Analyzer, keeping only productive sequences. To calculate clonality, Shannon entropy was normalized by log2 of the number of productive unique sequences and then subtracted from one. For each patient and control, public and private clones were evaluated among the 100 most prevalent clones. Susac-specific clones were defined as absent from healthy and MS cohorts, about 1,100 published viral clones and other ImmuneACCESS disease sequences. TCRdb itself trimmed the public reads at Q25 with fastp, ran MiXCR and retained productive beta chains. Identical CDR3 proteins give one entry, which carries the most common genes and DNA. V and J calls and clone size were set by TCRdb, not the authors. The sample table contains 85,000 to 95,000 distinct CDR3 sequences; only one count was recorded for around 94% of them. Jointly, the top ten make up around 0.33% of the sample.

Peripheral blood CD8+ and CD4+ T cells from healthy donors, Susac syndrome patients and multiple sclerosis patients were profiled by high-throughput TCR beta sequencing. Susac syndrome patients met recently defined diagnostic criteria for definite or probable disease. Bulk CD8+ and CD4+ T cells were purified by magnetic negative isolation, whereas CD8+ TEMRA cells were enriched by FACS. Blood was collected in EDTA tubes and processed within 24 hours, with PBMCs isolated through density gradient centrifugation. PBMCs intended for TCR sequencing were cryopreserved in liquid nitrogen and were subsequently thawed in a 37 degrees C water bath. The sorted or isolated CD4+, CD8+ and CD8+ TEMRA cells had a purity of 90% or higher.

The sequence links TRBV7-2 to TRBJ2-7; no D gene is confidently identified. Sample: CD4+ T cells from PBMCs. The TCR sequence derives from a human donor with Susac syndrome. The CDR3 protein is CASSFPRAPYEQYF. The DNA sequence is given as TGTGCCAGCAGCTTTCCCCGGGCCCCCTACGAGCAGTACTTC.